What follows is one T cell receptor (beta chain) and its context. The target antigen is unknown. The CDR3 sequence is 13 residues long. Looked up from germline, CDR1 is SQVTM and CDR2 is ANQGSEA. V lost 1 base and J lost 2, with 7 bases in between. Data came from immunoSEQ multiplex PCR; TCRdb stores just in-frame clones and leaves some out. The sample includes fewer than 25,000 clones, approximately 81% of them seen just once. The source of the sample is a study of cytotoxic CD8 clonotypes in ibrutinib-treated CLL. Study-wide results and caveats: There were differences in sampling times between sustained-remission and progressing patients. Public clonotypes were rare and shrank or held steady on treatment.

The clonotype was recovered from a human donor with chronic lymphocytic leukemia. Sequencing was performed on PBMCs, taken before ibrutinib treatment. V usage is TRBV29-1 and J usage is TRBJ2-3, with D possibly being TRBD1 or TRBD2 (6 bases each). The CDR3 reads CSVEGGATDTQYF. The CDR3 DNA reads TGCAGCGTTGAAGGGGGGGCCACAGATACGCAGTATTTT.